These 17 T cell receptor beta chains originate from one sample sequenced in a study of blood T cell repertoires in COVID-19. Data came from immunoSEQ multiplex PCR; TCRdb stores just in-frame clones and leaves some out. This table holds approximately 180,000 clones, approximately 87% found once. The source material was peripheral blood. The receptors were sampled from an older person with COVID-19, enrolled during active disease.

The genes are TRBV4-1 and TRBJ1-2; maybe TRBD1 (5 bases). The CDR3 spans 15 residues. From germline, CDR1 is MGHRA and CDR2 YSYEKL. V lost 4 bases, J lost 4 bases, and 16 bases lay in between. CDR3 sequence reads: CASSPSEGFAYGYTF. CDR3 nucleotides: TGCGCCAGCAGCCCCTCGGAGGGGTTCGCCTATGGCTACACCTTC.

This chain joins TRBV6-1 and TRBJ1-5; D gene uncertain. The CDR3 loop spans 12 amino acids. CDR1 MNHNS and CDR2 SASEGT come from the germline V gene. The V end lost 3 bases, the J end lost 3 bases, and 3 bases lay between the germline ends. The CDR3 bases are TGTGCCAGCAGTGAGGCCAATCAGCCCCAGCATTTT. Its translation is CASSEANQPQHF.

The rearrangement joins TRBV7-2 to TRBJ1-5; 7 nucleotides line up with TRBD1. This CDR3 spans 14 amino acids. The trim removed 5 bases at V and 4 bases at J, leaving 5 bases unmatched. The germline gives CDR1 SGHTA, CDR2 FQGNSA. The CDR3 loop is CASSHGQVNQPQHF. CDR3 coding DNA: TGTGCCAGCAGCCACGGACAGGTAAATCAGCCCCAGCATTTT.

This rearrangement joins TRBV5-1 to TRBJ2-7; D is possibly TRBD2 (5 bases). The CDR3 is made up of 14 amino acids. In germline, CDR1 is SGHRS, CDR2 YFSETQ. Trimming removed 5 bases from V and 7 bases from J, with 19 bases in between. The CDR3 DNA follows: TGCGCCAGCAGTTCGAGGACGGTCTCGGGAGAGCAGTACTTC. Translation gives CASSSRTVSGEQYF.

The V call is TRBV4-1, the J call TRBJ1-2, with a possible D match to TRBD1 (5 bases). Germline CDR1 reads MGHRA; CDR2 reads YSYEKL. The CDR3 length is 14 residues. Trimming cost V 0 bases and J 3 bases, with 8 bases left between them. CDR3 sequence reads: CASSQDRGDYGYTF. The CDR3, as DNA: TGCGCCAGCAGCCAAGATCGGGGGGACTATGGCTACACCTTC.

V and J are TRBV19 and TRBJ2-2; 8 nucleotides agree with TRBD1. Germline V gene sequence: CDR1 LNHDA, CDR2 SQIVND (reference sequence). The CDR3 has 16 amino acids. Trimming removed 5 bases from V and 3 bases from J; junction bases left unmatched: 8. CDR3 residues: CASSRTGRRYTGELFF. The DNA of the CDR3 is TGTGCCAGTAGTCGGACAGGGAGGAGATACACCGGGGAGCTGTTTTTT.

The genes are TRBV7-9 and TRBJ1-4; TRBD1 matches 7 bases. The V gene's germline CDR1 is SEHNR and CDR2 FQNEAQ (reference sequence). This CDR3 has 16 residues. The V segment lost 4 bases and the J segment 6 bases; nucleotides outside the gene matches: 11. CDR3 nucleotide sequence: TGTGCCAGCAGCTCGAGACAGGGAATTCGGTATGAAAAACTGTTTTTT. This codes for CASSSRQGIRYEKLFF.

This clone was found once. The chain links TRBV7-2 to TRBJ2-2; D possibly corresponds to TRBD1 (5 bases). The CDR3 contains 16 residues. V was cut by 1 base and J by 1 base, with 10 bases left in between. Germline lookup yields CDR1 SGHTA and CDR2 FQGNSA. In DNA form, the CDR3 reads TGTGCCAGCAGCTTAGATCCGCAGGGGAACACCGGGGAGCTGTTTTTT. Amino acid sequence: CASSLDPQGNTGELFF.

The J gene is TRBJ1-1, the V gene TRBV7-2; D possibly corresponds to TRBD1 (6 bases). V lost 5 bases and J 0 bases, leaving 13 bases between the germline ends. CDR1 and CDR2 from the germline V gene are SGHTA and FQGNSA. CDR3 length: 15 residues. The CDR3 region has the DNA TGTGCCAGCAGCGCCCAGACAGGACTGAACACTGAAGCTTTCTTT. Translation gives CASSAQTGLNTEAFF.

The CDR3 spells CASKGGFGVGGGYTF. CDR3 bases: TGTGCCAGCAAGGGTGGTTTTGGGGTCGGGGGTGGCTACACCTTC. The chain is built from TRBV2 and TRBJ1-2; D may be TRBD1 (5 bases). Between the trimmed V and J ends, which lost 7 bases and 7 bases, there was a span of 22 bases. The germline CDR1 and CDR2 sequences are SNHLY and FYNNEI. The CDR3 length is 15 residues. Together with reference TRBV2 and TRBJ1-2, the CDR3 gives the full variable domain: EPEVTQTPSHQVTQMGQEVILRCVPISNHLYFYWYRQILGQKVEFLVSFYNNEISEKSEIFDDQFSVERPDGSNFTLKIRSTKLEDSAMYFCASKGGFGVGGGYTFGSGTRLTVV.

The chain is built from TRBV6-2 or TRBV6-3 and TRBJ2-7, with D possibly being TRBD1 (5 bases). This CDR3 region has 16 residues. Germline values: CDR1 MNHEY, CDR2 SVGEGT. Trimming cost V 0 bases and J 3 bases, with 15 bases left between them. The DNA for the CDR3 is TGTGCCAGCAGTTACTCCCTGACAGTAATCTACTACGAGCAGTACTTC. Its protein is CASSYSLTVIYYEQYF.

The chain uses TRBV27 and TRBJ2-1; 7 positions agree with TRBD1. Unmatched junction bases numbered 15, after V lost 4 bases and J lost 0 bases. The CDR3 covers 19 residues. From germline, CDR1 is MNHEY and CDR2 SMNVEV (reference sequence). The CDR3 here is CASSSDRAFSAVSYNEQFF. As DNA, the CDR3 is TGTGCCAGCAGTTCCGACAGGGCATTCTCCGCTGTCTCCTACAATGAGCAGTTCTTC.

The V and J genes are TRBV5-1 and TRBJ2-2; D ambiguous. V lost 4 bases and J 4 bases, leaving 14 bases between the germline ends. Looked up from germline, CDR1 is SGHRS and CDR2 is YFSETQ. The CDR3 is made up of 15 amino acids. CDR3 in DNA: TGCGCCAGCAGCGCGACCGACACCCTCACCGGGGAGCTGTTTTTT. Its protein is CASSATDTLTGELFF.

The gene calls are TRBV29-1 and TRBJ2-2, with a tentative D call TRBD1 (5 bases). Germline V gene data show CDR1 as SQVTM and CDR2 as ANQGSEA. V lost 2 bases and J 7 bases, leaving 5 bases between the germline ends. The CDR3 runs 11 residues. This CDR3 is CSVERGGELFF. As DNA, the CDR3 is TGCAGCGTTGAAAGGGGCGGGGAGCTGTTTTTT.

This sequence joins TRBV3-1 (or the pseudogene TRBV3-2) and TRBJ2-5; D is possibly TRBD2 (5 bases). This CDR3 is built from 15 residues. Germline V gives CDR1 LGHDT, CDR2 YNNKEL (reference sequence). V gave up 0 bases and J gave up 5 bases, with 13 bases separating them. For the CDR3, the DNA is TGTGCCAGCAGCCAAGATCTAGCAAGTATGGAGACCCAGTACTTC. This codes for CASSQDLASMETQYF.

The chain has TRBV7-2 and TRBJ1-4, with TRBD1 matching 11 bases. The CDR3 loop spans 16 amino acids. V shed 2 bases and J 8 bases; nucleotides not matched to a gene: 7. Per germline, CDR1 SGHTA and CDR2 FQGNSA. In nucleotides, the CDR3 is TGTGCCAGCAGCTTACTCGGACAGGGGGCTGGGGAAAAACTGTTTTTT. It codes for CASSLLGQGAGEKLFF.

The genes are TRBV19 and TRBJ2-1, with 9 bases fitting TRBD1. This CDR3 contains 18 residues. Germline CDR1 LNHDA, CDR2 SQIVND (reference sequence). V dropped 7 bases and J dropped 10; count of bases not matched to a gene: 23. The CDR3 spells CASTPPAGTGPFIGEQFF. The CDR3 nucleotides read TGTGCCAGTACCCCCCCGGCAGGGACAGGGCCCTTCATAGGGGAGCAGTTCTTC.